This is a list of T cell receptor beta chains from one sample in a study of T cell responses to AZD1222 COVID-19 vaccine. The table came from immunoSEQ multiplex PCR; TCRdb's copy has only in-frame clones and leaves some out. The data hold tens of thousands of clones, with about 88% observed a single time. The source was peripheral blood, collected 28 days after the second AZD1222 dose. These receptor sequences come from an adult who received the AZD1222 COVID-19 vaccine. Both conserved end residues are part of each CDR3. Each record gives: J gene, clone size, V gene, D gene, CDR3 protein, CDR3 DNA. The D gene is left open where the match is weak. Clone size, where shown, is once, few, many, or a class for clones that have expanded.

TRBJ1-3 . TRBV6-6 . CASSYAGASGNTIYF TGTGCCAGCAGTTACGCGGGAGCCTCTGGAAACACCATATATTTT
TRBJ1-3 . TRBV19 . CATSDSYSGNTIYF TGTGCCACCTCGGACAGTTATTCTGGAAACACCATATATTTT
TRBJ1-4 . TRBV10-3 TRBD1 CAISESGTGAPNEKLFF TGTGCCATCAGTGAGTCGGGGACAGGGGCTCCTAATGAAAAACTGTTTTTT
TRBJ1-2 . TRBV6-5 TRBD1 CASSADRMRGYTF TGTGCCAGCAGCGCGGACAGGATGCGGGGCTACACCTTC
TRBJ2-1 . TRBV14 TRBD2 CASSQVAGGPYNEQFF TGTGCCAGCAGCCAAGTGGCGGGAGGGCCCTACAATGAGCAGTTCTTC
TRBJ2-3 . TRBV2 . CASIVGGGTDTQYF TGTGCCAGCATAGTCGGGGGCGGCACAGATACGCAGTATTTT
TRBJ2-3 . TRBV18 . CASSPTGATSRQSTDTQYF TGTGCCAGCTCACCGACGGGGGCGACTAGCCGACAAAGCACAGATACGCAGTATTTT
TRBJ2-2 . TRBV7-3 . CASSLPLTGELFF TGTGCCAGCAGCTTACCGCTAACCGGGGAGCTGTTTTTT
TRBJ1-5 . TRBV27 . CASSLRAYQPQHF TGTGCCAGCAGTTTAAGGGCCTATCAGCCCCAGCATTTT
TRBJ2-3 . TRBV11-2 . CASSLTPGRDTQYF TGTGCCAGCAGCTTAACTCCGGGACGAGATACGCAGTATTTT
TRBJ2-4 . TRBV7-9 . CASSLRDTEERDIQYF TGTGCCAGCAGCTTACGTGACACCGAGGAGAGGGACATTCAGTACTTC
TRBJ1-5 . TRBV7-9 . CASSLEFPVADWQPQHF TGTGCCAGCAGCTTAGAATTTCCGGTGGCCGATTGGCAGCCCCAGCATTTT
TRBJ1-1 . TRBV5-1 . CASKESGPNTEAFF TGCGCCAGCAAAGAGTCAGGGCCGAACACTGAAGCTTTCTTT
TRBJ2-7 . TRBV6-5 TRBD1 CASSYLGQGDEQYF TGTGCCAGCAGTTACCTGGGACAGGGCGACGAGCAGTACTTC
TRBJ2-1 . TRBV5-1 TRBD1 CASSGATGAIYNEQFF TGCGCCAGCAGCGGGGCGACAGGGGCTATTTACAATGAGCAGTTCTTC
TRBJ2-7 . TRBV11-2 TRBD1 CASSPWGTGVGEQYF TGTGCCAGCAGCCCCTGGGGGACAGGGGTGGGGGAGCAGTACTTC
TRBJ2-3 . TRBV5-4 . CASSLSGVTDTQYF TGTGCCAGCAGCTTGTCGGGGGTAACAGATACGCAGTATTTT
TRBJ2-5 . TRBV2 TRBD2 CASTPGLAGTQETQYF TGTGCCAGCACCCCGGGACTAGCGGGGACCCAAGAGACCCAGTACTTC
TRBJ1-5 . TRBV19 . CASMKGGTNQPQHF TGTGCCAGTATGAAGGGGGGGACGAATCAGCCCCAGCATTTT
TRBJ2-2 . TRBV5-1 TRBD1 CASSSQTGGNPGELFF TGCGCCAGCAGCTCCCAGACAGGGGGTAACCCCGGGGAGCTGTTTTTT
TRBJ1-1 once TRBV12-5 . CASGHGLTEAFF TGTGCTAGTGGTCACGGACTGACTGAAGCTTTCTTT
TRBJ2-5 . TRBV7-9 TRBD2 CASSRTRGVETQYF TGTGCCAGCAGCCGGACTAGAGGAGTGGAGACCCAGTACTTC
TRBJ2-7 . TRBV11-2 . CASSLESGPAYEQYF TGTGCCAGCAGCTTAGAATCAGGGCCCGCCTACGAGCAGTACTTC
TRBJ2-7 . TRBV3-1/TRBV3-2 TRBD1 CASSTGQGSNEQYF TGTGCCAGCAGCACCGGACAGGGCTCCAACGAGCAGTACTTC
TRBJ2-3 . TRBV5-1 . CASQVGPADTQYF TGCGCCAGCCAGGTAGGCCCCGCTGATACGCAGTATTTT
TRBJ2-6 . TRBV15 . CATSRYRAGANVLTF TGTGCCACCAGCCGGTACAGGGCTGGGGCCAACGTCCTGACTTTC
TRBJ1-2 . TRBV29-1 TRBD1 CSVLDRDYGYTF TGCAGCGTCCTAGACAGGGACTATGGCTACACCTTC
TRBJ2-1 . TRBV6-5 TRBD2 CASRTSGSSEQFF TGTGCCAGCCGAACTAGCGGGAGCAGTGAGCAGTTCTTC
TRBJ2-7 . TRBV5-1 TRBD1 CASSLAGTVIRDEQYF TGCGCCAGCAGCTTGGCCGGGACAGTGATCCGCGACGAGCAGTACTTC
TRBJ1-2 . TRBV3-1/TRBV3-2 . CASSQSGAGGYTF TGTGCCAGCAGCCAAAGTGGGGCTGGTGGCTACACCTTC
TRBJ1-3 . TRBV28 . CASSFIGNTIYF TGTGCCAGCAGTTTCATCGGAAACACCATATATTTT
TRBJ1-1 . TRBV6-5 TRBD1 CASSADQGVAEAFF TGTGCCAGCAGCGCCGATCAGGGGGTGGCTGAAGCTTTCTTT
TRBJ1-6 . TRBV9 . CASSVGVDYNSPLHF TGTGCCAGCAGCGTAGGGGTAGATTATAATTCACCCCTCCACTTT
TRBJ2-1 . TRBV7-8 . CASSLGPILGRDEQFF TGTGCCAGCAGCTTAGGCCCCATCCTCGGGAGAGATGAGCAGTTCTTC
TRBJ2-7 . TRBV30 TRBD1 CASNLGQGNSYEQYF TGTGCCTCGAACCTAGGACAGGGGAACTCCTACGAGCAGTACTTC
TRBJ2-5 . TRBV7-2 . CASSLMWSQETQYF TGTGCCAGCAGCTTAATGTGGTCCCAAGAGACCCAGTACTTC
TRBJ2-5 . TRBV10-3 . CAISLRGIGQETQYF TGTGCCATCAGTTTAAGGGGCATTGGACAAGAGACCCAGTACTTC
TRBJ1-5 . TRBV9 TRBD1 CASSAGQGYGQPQHF TGTGCCAGCAGCGCGGGACAGGGGTATGGACAGCCCCAGCATTTT
TRBJ2-2 . TRBV27 . CASTDTGELFF TGTGCCAGCACCGACACCGGGGAGCTGTTTTTT
TRBJ2-2 . TRBV6-1 . CASSETGVLSGELFF TGTGCCAGCAGTGAAACAGGAGTGTTATCCGGGGAGCTGTTTTTT
TRBJ2-5 . TRBV5-4 TRBD2 CASSLKAGVIETQYF TGTGCCAGCAGCCTAAAAGCGGGGGTAATAGAGACCCAGTACTTC
TRBJ1-6 . TRBV6-2/TRBV6-3 . CASSNPGASPLHF TGTGCCAGCAGCAACCCAGGGGCTTCACCCCTCCACTTT
TRBJ2-7 . TRBV27 TRBD2 CASSSSGSAYEQYF TGTGCCAGCTCCTCTAGCGGGTCCGCCTACGAGCAGTACTTC